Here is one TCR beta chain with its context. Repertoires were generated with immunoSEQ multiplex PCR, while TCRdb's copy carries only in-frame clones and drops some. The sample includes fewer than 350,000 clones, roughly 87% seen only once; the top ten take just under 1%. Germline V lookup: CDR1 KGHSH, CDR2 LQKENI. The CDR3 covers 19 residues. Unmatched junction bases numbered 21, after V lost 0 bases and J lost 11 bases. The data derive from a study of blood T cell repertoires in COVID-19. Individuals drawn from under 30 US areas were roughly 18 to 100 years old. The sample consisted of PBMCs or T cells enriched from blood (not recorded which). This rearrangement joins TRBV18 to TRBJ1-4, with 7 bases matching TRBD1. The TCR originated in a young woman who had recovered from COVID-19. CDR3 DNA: TGTGCCAGCTCACCACCTTACAGGGGCCCTAACCATCGAATGAGGAAACTGTTTTTT. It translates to CASSPPYRGPNHRMRKLFF.